The 17 T cell receptor beta chains presented below share a single source sample, sequenced in a study of blood T cell repertoires in COVID-19. Some clones are missing from TCRdb's copy, which holds only in-frame ones; the method was immunoSEQ multiplex PCR. The table includes approximately 400,000 clones, around 87% detected once. The sequenced sample was PBMCs or T cells enriched from blood (not recorded which). The receptors originated from a man under 40 who had recovered from COVID-19.

The V gene is TRBV3-1 (or the pseudogene TRBV3-2), the J gene TRBJ1-3; D is unclear. Germline CDR1 LGHDT, CDR2 YNNKEL (reference sequence). V was pared by 0 bases and J by 0 bases, with 18 bases between. This CDR3 has 19 amino acids. The CDR3 here is CASSQEPAGRLVSGNTIYF. CDR3 in DNA: TGTGCCAGCAGCCAAGAACCAGCAGGAAGATTGGTCTCTGGAAACACCATATATTTT.

This chain connects TRBV19 to TRBJ1-5, with D unresolved. The CDR3 has 12 residues. V gave up 7 bases and J gave up 4 bases, with 8 bases separating them. The germline CDR1 and CDR2 sequences are LNHDA and SQIVND (reference sequence). For the CDR3, the DNA is TGTGCCAGTACCCCGAGGAATCAGCCCCAGCATTTT. Translation: CASTPRNQPQHF.

Worth noting for this clone: At one end the junction does not follow the germline gene, possibly because of a read error. The chain links TRBV4-1 to TRBJ2-1; TRBD2 matches 9 bases. Germline V gene sequence: CDR1 MGHRA, CDR2 YSYEKL. This CDR3 has 16 amino acids. The CDR3 spells CANSQGPSGEYNEQFF. The DNA of the CDR3 is TGCGCCAACAGCCAAGGTCCTAGCGGGGAATACAATGAGCAGTTCTTC.

The genes are TRBV27 and TRBJ2-7; TRBD1 is a possible D gene (7 bases). CDR3 length: 13 residues. Germline lookup yields CDR1 MNHEY and CDR2 SMNVEV (reference sequence). Trimming removed 8 bases at V and 4 bases at J, with 15 bases between. The CDR3 region is CASGLQGGYEQYF. The CDR3 region has the DNA TGTGCCAGCGGCCTGCAGGGGGGATACGAGCAGTACTTC.

The chain employs TRBV6-1 and TRBJ1-2, with 9 bases identical to TRBD1. The CDR3 length is 14 residues. The germline V gene has CDR1 MNHNS and CDR2 SASEGT. The trim removed 0 bases at V and 7 bases at J, leaving 3 bases unmatched. Written as DNA, the CDR3 is TGTGCCAGCAGTGAAGCCCAGACAGGGGGTGGCTACACCTTC. Translation: CASSEAQTGGGYTF.

The chain links TRBV2 to TRBJ1-3; D remains unclear. Trimming removed 4 bases from V and 0 bases from J, with 13 bases in between. Germline V gene lookup returns CDR1 SNHLY and CDR2 FYNNEI. The CDR3 extends over 16 amino acids. The CDR3 DNA follows: TGTGCCAGCAGTGTGAGAGTTACGTCCTCTGGAAACACCATATATTTT. This sequence encodes CASSVRVTSSGNTIYF.

The sample holds one count of this clone. The chain links TRBV6-5 to TRBJ1-2; D unresolved. The CDR3 is 12 amino acids. Deletions cut 5 bases from V and 0 bases from J, with 4 bases between. Per the germline V gene, CDR1 is MNHEY and CDR2 is SVGAGI. CDR3 nucleotides: TGTGCCAGCAGTACGGCTAACTATGGCTACACCTTC. Encoded protein: CASSTANYGYTF.

The chain carries TRBV6-5 and TRBJ2-7; possibly TRBD2 for D (5 bases). The CDR3 loop spans 13 amino acids. The V gene's germline CDR1 is MNHEY and CDR2 SVGAGI. V was cut by 5 bases and J by 4 bases, with 12 bases left in between. DNA of the CDR3: TGTGCCAGCAGTCCCCTGGGAGCTTACGAGCAGTACTTC. This sequence encodes CASSPLGAYEQYF.

The chain recombines TRBV2 with TRBJ2-5, with D unresolved. V shed 8 bases and J shed 0 bases, with 13 bases lying between them. CDR1 is SNHLY, CDR2 FYNNEI, per germline. This CDR3 has 14 residues. CDR3: CASLRSLYQETQYF. The CDR3, as DNA: TGTGCCAGCCTCCGGTCCCTCTACCAAGAGACCCAGTACTTC. Full variable domain (rest looked up from reference TRBV2 and TRBJ2-5): EPEVTQTPSHQVTQMGQEVILRCVPISNHLYFYWYRQILGQKVEFLVSFYNNEISEKSEIFDDQFSVERPDGSNFTLKIRSTKLEDSAMYFCASLRSLYQETQYFGPGTRLLVL.

This chain links TRBV6-6 with TRBJ2-4, with 10 bases aligning to TRBD1. Looked up from germline, CDR1 is MNHNY and CDR2 is SVGAGI (reference sequence). J gave up 4 bases and V 6 bases, and 9 bases lay outside the gene matches. The CDR3 covers 16 residues. The CDR3 loop is CASSPEEGQGKNIQYF. CDR3 bases: TGTGCCAGCAGCCCCGAGGAGGGACAGGGGAAAAACATTCAGTACTTC.

The CDR3 protein is CASSLEPGAQPQHF. The DNA for the CDR3 is TGTGCCAGCAGCTTAGAACCAGGGGCCCAGCCCCAGCATTTT. The gene calls are TRBV7-8 and TRBJ1-5; tentative D call: TRBD1 (6 bases). The CDR3 runs 14 residues. Trimming shortened V by 1 base and J by 7 bases, and 11 bases separated the two germline ends. The germline gives CDR1 SGHVS, CDR2 FQNEAQ.

The chain recombines TRBV3-1 (or the pseudogene TRBV3-2) with TRBJ1-1, with D tentatively TRBD1 (6 bases). The CDR3 totals 17 residues. The V end was cut by 3 bases, the J end by 1 base, with 18 bases between. The V gene's germline CDR1 is LGHDT and CDR2 YNNKEL (reference sequence). CDR3 DNA: TGTGCCAGCAGCCAGACCCTTACCGGGACAAAGAACACTGAAGCTTTCTTT. It is translated as CASSQTLTGTKNTEAFF.

This sequence joins TRBV2 and TRBJ1-5; D ambiguous. This CDR3 has 13 residues. Trimming stripped 1 base from V and 6 bases from J, with 7 bases between. Germline V gives CDR1 SNHLY, CDR2 FYNNEI. The CDR3 protein is CASSEGRSQPQHF. As DNA, the CDR3 is TGTGCCAGCAGTGAAGGCAGATCTCAGCCCCAGCATTTT.

This rearrangement joins TRBV5-1 to TRBJ1-1; unclear D gene. The V end was cut by 0 bases, the J end by 0 bases, with 9 bases between. The V gene's germline CDR1 is SGHRS and CDR2 YFSETQ. CDR3 length: 15 residues. The CDR3 reads CASSLVPEMNTEAFF. The CDR3 region has the DNA TGCGCCAGCAGCTTGGTCCCGGAGATGAACACTGAAGCTTTCTTT.

The chain recombines TRBV7-9 with TRBJ1-1, with unresolved D. The CDR3 is 14 amino acids. The germline gives CDR1 SEHNR, CDR2 FQNEAQ (reference sequence). V lost 6 bases to trimming and J lost 8 bases, with 19 bases between them. Written as DNA, the CDR3 is TGTGCCAGCAGACCCGAGGGCCCCAAATCCGAAGCTTTCTTT. It translates to CASRPEGPKSEAFF.

The chain is built from TRBV18 and TRBJ1-5, with TRBD1 identical over 10 bases. This CDR3 region has 15 residues. The germline V gene encodes CDR1 KGHSH and CDR2 LQKENI. The ends lost 5 bases at V and 7 bases at J; junction bases unmatched: 8. Here the CDR3 reads CASSTGQGMGQPQHF. The CDR3 DNA follows: TGTGCCAGCTCAACGGGACAGGGGATGGGGCAGCCCCAGCATTTT.

In this sample, this clone turned up once. This chain joins TRBV14 and TRBJ2-7; a weak D match, TRBD1 (6 bases). V lost 5 bases and J lost 3, with 14 bases in between. CDR1 SGHDN and CDR2 FVKESK come from the germline V gene. The CDR3 runs 14 residues. Written as DNA, the CDR3 is TGTGCCAGCAGCTTCCGCAGGGGATACTACGAGCAGTACTTC. The encoded protein is CASSFRRGYYEQYF.